A selection of T cell receptor beta chains follows, all from one sample in a study of shared clonotypes between healthy human individuals. Sequenced by immunoSEQ multiplex PCR; TCRdb stores in-frame clones only, minus some. The table has around 510,000 clones, 70% to 80% seen once. Sequenced input: PBMCs. The receptors derive from a woman in her thirties or forties in good health. Some clones in this sample may be carry-over from other donors' samples. CDR3s include the opening cysteine and the closing phenylalanine or tryptophan. A D gene is named only where the DNA matches it firmly. Some rows have no size entry. The others give once, few or many, or a class for an expanded clone.

TRBJ1-2	few	TRBV9	-	TGTGCCAGCAGCGCCGACGGACGGACTAACTATGGCTACACCTTC	CASSADGRTNYGYTF
TRBJ1-5	-	TRBV28	-	TGTGCCAGCTGGGGGGGGGCAGGGTACAATCAGCCCCAGCATTTT	CASWGGAGYNQPQHF
TRBJ1-1	-	TRBV6-1	-	TGTGCCAGCAGTGAAAGAGGGACCCAGAACACTGAAGCTTTCTTT	CASSERGTQNTEAFF
TRBJ2-1	-	TRBV5-6	-	TGTGCCAGCAGCTTAGGTCGGTCGGGAAAGAACAATGAGCAGTTCTTC	CASSLGRSGKNNEQFF
TRBJ1-2	-	TRBV19	-	TGTGCCAGTAGTATAGTCGGGGAGGAGGGCTATGGCTACACCTTC	CASSIVGEEGYGYTF
TRBJ1-2	few	TRBV7-2	TRBD1	TGTGCCGGCAGCCCAGACAGGGTCTATGGCTACACCTTC	CAGSPDRVYGYTF
TRBJ2-7	-	TRBV7-2	TRBD2	TGTGCCAGCAGCTTAGAACGGCTAGCGGGAGTCGAGCAGTACTTC	CASSLERLAGVEQYF
TRBJ2-1	-	TRBV6-4	-	TGTGCCAGCAGTGAATCCCAGGAGGTCAATGAGCAGTTCTTC	CASSESQEVNEQFF
TRBJ2-5	many	TRBV5-6	-	TGTGCCAGCAGCTTAAGAGAGACCCAGTACTTC	CASSLRETQYF
TRBJ1-1	-	TRBV7-2	-	TGTGCCAGCAGCTTAAGGGGGTCGCACACTGAAGCTTTCTTT	CASSLRGSHTEAFF
TRBJ2-7	-	TRBV6-5	-	TGTGCCAGCAGTTACTCTGGGGCCTGGCAGTACTTC	CASSYSGAWQYF